This TCR beta chain was retrieved from a study of blood T cell repertoires in COVID-19. In the study overall: Spain, Italy and the United States supplied samples that represented acute and convalescent COVID-19. PBMCs, B-cell-depleted T cells, or T cells provided the cDNA or gDNA that made up the material.

In the study's own analysis: It was from reference gene primer amplification that nucleated cell counts were estimated. The data were produced by immunoSEQ multiplex PCR, yet TCRdb's version contains in-frame clones alone and is incomplete. That table furnishes V, J and clone size, whereas the DNA furnished D and trimming. The data contain fewer than 350,000 clones, around nine tenths of them singletons. This CDR3 has 12 residues. The germline V gene has CDR1 SQVTM and CDR2 ANQGSEA. V dropped 6 bases and J dropped 9; count of bases not matched to a gene: 8. The clonotype originates from a man aged 35-49 years with active or convalescent COVID-19. The sample comprised peripheral blood. The gene calls are TRBV29-1 and TRBJ1-5; 7 bases fit TRBD1. CDR3 DNA: TGCAGCGTAAAAGGGGGCCAAACGCCCCAGCATTTT. It translates to CSVKGGQTPQHF.